The clone carrying this T cell receptor (beta chain) was recorded a few times. Antigen unknown. TCRdb passed the 5' RACE reads through MiXCR, listing each CDR3 protein once. Of about 480,000 distinct CDR3 sequences listed, 12% to 15% are singletons. This entry comes from a study of identical twins. Overall study results and limits: Insertion counts were lower in abundant cord blood beta clonotypes, a trend that memory repertoires did not show.

The V and J ends lost 3 bases and 5 bases, in that order; junction bases with no gene match: 4. CDR1 is SGHTA, CDR2 FQGNSA, per germline. The CDR3 contains 13 residues. This sample also belongs to another study, concerning yellow fever vaccine responses in identical twins.

This chain uses TRBV7-2 with TRBJ2-7; 7 positions agree with TRBD1. The sequenced material came from CD4+ T cells sorted from blood. This TCR derives from a woman between 18 and 30 years old in good health. CDR3 DNA: TGTGCCAGCAGCTTCAGGGGGTCGAACGAGCAGTACTTC. It translates to CASSFRGSNEQYF.